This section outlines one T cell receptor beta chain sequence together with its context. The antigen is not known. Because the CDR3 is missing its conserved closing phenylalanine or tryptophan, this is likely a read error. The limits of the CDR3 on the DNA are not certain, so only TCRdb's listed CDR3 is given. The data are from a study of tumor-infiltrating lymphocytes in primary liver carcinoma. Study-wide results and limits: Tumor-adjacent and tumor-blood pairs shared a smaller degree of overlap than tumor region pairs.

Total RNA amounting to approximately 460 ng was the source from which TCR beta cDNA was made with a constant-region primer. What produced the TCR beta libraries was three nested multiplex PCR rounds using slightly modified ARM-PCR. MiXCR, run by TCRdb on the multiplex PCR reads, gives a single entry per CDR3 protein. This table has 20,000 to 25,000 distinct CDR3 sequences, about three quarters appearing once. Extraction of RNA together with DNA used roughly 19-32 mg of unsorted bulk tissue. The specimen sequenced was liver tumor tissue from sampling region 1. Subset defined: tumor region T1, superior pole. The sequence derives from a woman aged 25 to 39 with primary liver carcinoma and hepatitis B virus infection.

The CDR3 region is CPSSLEASGTDTEYY. The V gene is TRBV11-2, the J gene TRBJ2-3; no DNA check was done on the table's D call, TRBD2. The CDR3 contains 15 residues when both ends are counted. Germline CDR1 reads SGHAT; CDR2 reads FQNNGV.